One sample yielded the 25 T cell receptor beta chains listed below, sequenced in a study of blood T cell repertoires in COVID-19. The assay was immunoSEQ multiplex PCR, and TCRdb's table has in-frame clones only and misses some. The sample has 150,000 to 200,000 clones; more than 75% are singletons. Sequenced material: peripheral blood. These receptors all come from a man aged 40-55 years with active or convalescent COVID-19.

V and J are TRBV4-3 and TRBJ1-3; 7 bases map to TRBD1. Looked up from germline, CDR1 is LGHNA and CDR2 is YSLEER. V was pared by 0 bases and J by 4 bases, with 9 bases of the junction left unmatched. This CDR3 has 17 residues. The CDR3 DNA reads as TGCGCCAGCAGCCAAGACCACCCGACAGGGAAGGGAAACACCATATATTTT. Translating it yields CASSQDHPTGKGNTIYF.

CDR3 loop: CASSLGRDLDEQFF. The CDR3 DNA follows: TGTGCCAGCAGCTTAGGTAGGGACTTGGATGAGCAGTTCTTC. V and J are TRBV11-3 and TRBJ2-1; possibly TRBD2 for D (6 bases). The V gene lost 1 base and the J gene lost 8 bases, with 12 bases spanning the gap. Germline V lookup: CDR1 SGHNT, CDR2 YENEEA. This CDR3 comprises 14 residues.

The gene calls are TRBV25-1 and TRBJ2-3; D might be TRBD1 (6 bases). Per germline, CDR1 MGHDK and CDR2 SYGVNS. CDR3 length: 14 residues. V dropped 5 bases and J dropped 1 base, with 10 bases sitting between them. The CDR3 DNA sequence: TGTGCCAGCAGTCGGGCAGGGGGCACAGATACGCAGTATTTT. It specifies CASSRAGGTDTQYF. Drawing the rest from reference TRBV25-1 and TRBJ2-3, the complete variable domain is EADIYQTPRYLVIGTGKKITLECSQTMGHDKMYWYQQDPGMELHLIHYSYGVNSTEKGDLSSESTVSRIRTEHFPLTLESARPSHTSQYLCASSRAGGTDTQYFGPGTRLTVL.

The J gene is TRBJ1-6, the V gene TRBV30; D remains ambiguous. There are 15 residues in the CDR3. V lost 1 base to trimming and J lost 3 bases, with 10 bases between them. CDR1 is GTSNPN and CDR2 is SVGIG in the germline V gene (reference sequence). The CDR3 here is CAWSGRAFYNSPLHF. Here the CDR3 DNA reads TGTGCCTGGAGTGGGAGGGCATTCTATAATTCACCCCTCCACTTT.

The CDR3: CSVVTGISYNEQFF. CDR3 coding DNA: TGCAGCGTGGTGACAGGGATTTCCTACAATGAGCAGTTCTTC. The V and J genes are TRBV29-1 and TRBJ2-1; TRBD1 aligns across 7 bases. The germline CDR1 and CDR2 sequences are SQVTM and ANQGSEA. Trimming removed 6 bases from V and 1 base from J; junction bases left unmatched: 6. The CDR3 covers 14 residues.

The V gene is TRBV28, the J gene TRBJ2-7, with D perhaps TRBD1 (6 bases). Trimming removed 6 bases at V and 0 bases at J, with 21 bases between. The CDR3 contains 17 residues. Germline CDR1 reads MDHEN; CDR2 reads SYDVKM. The DNA of the CDR3 is TGTGCCAGCAGATCTCTGAAACGCCAGGGGTACTCCTACGAGCAGTACTTC. This encodes CASRSLKRQGYSYEQYF. The variable domain in full, completed from reference TRBV28 and TRBJ2-7, reads DVKVTQSSRYLVKRTGEKVFLECVQDMDHENMFWYRQDPGLGLRLIYFSYDVKMKEKGDIPEGYSVSREKKERFSLILESASTNQTSMYLCASRSLKRQGYSYEQYFGPGTRLTVT.

This clone was picked up one time. The gene calls are TRBV7-6 and TRBJ2-1, with 11 bases lining up with TRBD2. The CDR3 has 17 residues. Germline CDR1 and CDR2: SGHVS and FNYEAQ. V lost 2 bases to trimming and J lost 8 bases; unmatched junction nucleotides: 11. The CDR3 coding sequence is TGTGCCAGCAGCTTAAGGCCTAGCGGGGGGTTGCCCTATGAGCAGTTCTTC. Translating it yields CASSLRPSGGLPYEQFF. The whole variable domain, remainder taken from reference TRBV7-6 and TRBJ2-1, is GAGVSQSPRYKVTKRGQDVALRCDPISGHVSLYWYRQALGQGPEFLTYFNYEAQQDKSGLPNDRFSAERPEGSISTLTIQRTEQRDSAMYRCASSLRPSGGLPYEQFFGPGTRLTVL.

The chain links TRBV2 to TRBJ2-7; 11 bases line up with TRBD1. The germline V gene encodes CDR1 SNHLY and CDR2 FYNNEI. J lost 6 bases, V lost 4 bases, and 8 bases had no gene match. The length of the CDR3 is 15 residues. The CDR3 coding sequence is TGTGCCAGCAGTGGTATTATGGGGACAGGGGGCGAGCAGTACTTC. The encoded protein is CASSGIMGTGGEQYF. Together with reference TRBV2 and TRBJ2-7, the CDR3 gives the full variable domain: EPEVTQTPSHQVTQMGQEVILRCVPISNHLYFYWYRQILGQKVEFLVSFYNNEISEKSEIFDDQFSVERPDGSNFTLKIRSTKLEDSAMYFCASSGIMGTGGEQYFGPGTRLTVT.

J is TRBJ2-7 and V is TRBV6-6; 11 positions match TRBD2. The CDR3 sequence is 15 residues long. Per germline, CDR1 MNHNY and CDR2 SVGAGI (reference sequence). J lost 7 bases, V lost 2 bases, and 7 bases had no gene match. CDR3 sequence: CASSYGSGGAGEQYF. As DNA, the CDR3 is TGTGCCAGCAGTTACGGTAGCGGGGGGGCCGGAGAGCAGTACTTC.

The chain couples TRBV18 to TRBJ1-1; weak D call: TRBD1 (5 bases). CDR3 size: 14 residues. V lost 1 base and J lost 1, with 7 bases in between. The germline gives CDR1 KGHSH, CDR2 LQKENI. CDR3 region: CASSPLTENTEAFF. The CDR3 DNA reads TGTGCCAGCTCACCACTGACAGAGAACACTGAAGCTTTCTTT.

The rearrangement links TRBV5-5 to TRBJ1-6, with D uncertain. V was shortened by 7 bases and J by 7 bases, with 9 bases between the two germline ends. The CDR3 runs to 12 residues. Germline values: CDR1 SGHKS, CDR2 YYEKEE (reference sequence). The CDR3 loop reads CASATENSPLHF. CDR3 nucleotide sequence: TGTGCCAGCGCTACCGAGAATTCACCCCTCCACTTT. The full variable domain, its missing parts supplied by reference TRBV5-5 and TRBJ1-6, is DAGVTQSPTHLIKTRGQQVTLRCSPISGHKSVSWYQQVLGQGPQFIFQYYEKEERGRGNFPDRFSARQFPNYSSELNVNALLLGDSALYLCASATENSPLHFGNGTRLTVT.

The chain links TRBV28 to TRBJ2-2; D ambiguous. The germline CDR1 and CDR2 sequences are MDHEN and SYDVKM. V was trimmed by 6 bases and J by 7 bases, leaving 15 bases between them. The CDR3 runs 14 residues. The CDR3: CASRAVSLGGELFF. The CDR3, as DNA: TGTGCCAGCAGGGCGGTTTCCCTTGGCGGGGAGCTGTTTTTT.

The V and J genes are TRBV5-6 and TRBJ2-7; TRBD1 is a possible D gene (6 bases). This CDR3 is 13 amino acids long. Trimming shortened V by 2 bases and J by 4 bases, and 10 bases separated the two germline ends. Germline loops: CDR1 SGHDT, CDR2 YYEEEE. The CDR3 DNA sequence: TGTGCCAGCAGCTTACAGGGCCCTTACGAGCAGTACTTC. Its protein is CASSLQGPYEQYF.

The genes are TRBV30 and TRBJ2-2, with TRBD2 matching 7 bases. The V gene end was trimmed by 5 bases and the J gene end by 6 bases; junction bases not matched to a gene: 0. Germline-derived CDR1 and CDR2 are GTSNPN and SVGIG (reference sequence). The CDR3 spans 11 residues. The chain's CDR3 is CAWRGAGELFF. DNA of the CDR3: TGTGCCTGGCGGGGGGCCGGGGAGCTGTTTTTT.

V gene TRBV5-6 combines with J gene TRBJ2-5, with a tentative D call TRBD2 (7 bases). CDR3 length equals 16 residues. Trimming removed 6 bases from V and 3 bases from J, with 21 bases in between. Per germline, CDR1 SGHDT and CDR2 YYEEEE. Here the CDR3 reads CASTPRGRGAEETQYF. CDR3 nucleotides: TGTGCCAGCACCCCCCGGGGACGGGGGGCCGAAGAGACCCAGTACTTC.

This clone has just a few counts. The chain uses TRBV10-2 and TRBJ1-1; possibly TRBD1 for D (5 bases). Per the germline V gene, CDR1 is WSHSY and CDR2 is SAAADI. V lost 5 bases and J 0 bases, leaving 13 bases between the germline ends. CDR3 length: 15 residues. Written as DNA, the CDR3 is TGCGCCAGCAGTAACCCGACAGTTATGAACACTGAAGCTTTCTTT. The encoded protein is CASSNPTVMNTEAFF.

CDR3 nucleotides: TGCGCCAGCAGCACTCCGACAGGGGACGGCTACACCTTC. Translation: CASSTPTGDGYTF. The V and J genes are TRBV5-1 and TRBJ1-2, with 8 bases lining up with TRBD1. This CDR3 region has 13 residues. Germline loops: CDR1 SGHRS, CDR2 YFSETQ. The trim removed 4 bases at V and 8 bases at J, leaving 7 bases unmatched. Full variable domain (missing parts from reference TRBV5-1 and TRBJ1-2): KAGVTQTPRYLIKTRGQQVTLSCSPISGHRSVSWYQQTPGQGLQFLFEYFSETQRNKGNFPGRFSGRQFSNSRSEMNVSTLELGDSALYLCASSTPTGDGYTFGSGTRLTVV.

The V and J genes are TRBV5-1 and TRBJ1-3, with a tentative D call TRBD1 (6 bases). The ends were cut back, 4 bases at V and 1 base at J, with 12 bases in the middle. This CDR3 is 15 amino acids long. CDR1 is SGHRS and CDR2 is YFSETQ in the germline V gene. The CDR3 region is CASSVDSYSGNTIYF. The CDR3 nucleotides read TGCGCCAGCAGCGTGGACAGCTATTCTGGAAACACCATATATTTT.

CDR3: CASSPANGYQPQHF. The CDR3 DNA follows: TGTGCCAGCTCACCAGCGAACGGGTATCAGCCCCAGCATTTT. The chain carries TRBV18 and TRBJ1-5; no firm D call. CDR3 length equals 14 residues. V was trimmed by 2 bases and J by 5 bases, leaving 10 bases between them. CDR1 is KGHSH and CDR2 is LQKENI in the germline V gene.

Only one count was recorded for this clone. For the CDR3, the DNA is TGTGCCATCAGTGAGCCGACAGGGGTAGGAGTTGAAAAACTGTTTTTT. This encodes CAISEPTGVGVEKLFF. The gene calls are TRBV10-3 and TRBJ1-4; 8 bases map to TRBD1. CDR3 length: 16 amino acids. CDR1 and CDR2 from the germline V gene are ENHRY and SYGVKD. The trim removed 2 bases at V and 7 bases at J, leaving 9 bases unmatched.

This chain connects TRBV28 to TRBJ1-2; D is ambiguous. Germline assignment: CDR1 MDHEN and CDR2 SYDVKM. Deletions cut 2 bases from V and 2 bases from J, with 6 bases between. This CDR3 has 13 residues. As DNA, the CDR3 is TGTGCCAGCAGTTTAGACGGGAACTATGGCTACACCTTC. Residues: CASSLDGNYGYTF.

The rearrangement uses TRBV6-5 and TRBJ1-2; D might be TRBD1 (5 bases). CDR1 MNHEY and CDR2 SVGAGI come from the germline V gene. The CDR3 covers 15 residues. The V gene lost 8 bases and the J gene lost 4 bases, with 20 bases spanning the gap. CDR3 region: CASVSGPVAGYGYTF. CDR3 nucleotide sequence: TGTGCCAGCGTGTCGGGGCCGGTAGCGGGCTATGGCTACACCTTC.

The chain uses TRBV29-1 and TRBJ1-2; perhaps TRBD1 as D (6 bases). The CDR3 is 14 residues long. V was pared by 8 bases and J by 7 bases, with 23 bases between. CDR1 is SQVTM, CDR2 ANQGSEA, per germline. The CDR3 is CSFSESSGAAGYTF. For the CDR3, the DNA is TGCAGCTTCTCGGAATCCTCAGGGGCGGCTGGCTACACCTTC.

The chain has TRBV5-1 and TRBJ1-5; D remains ambiguous. Per germline, CDR1 SGHRS and CDR2 YFSETQ. CDR3 length: 13 residues. V was clipped by 0 bases and J by 7 bases, with 8 bases between them. The CDR3: CASSLGPPQPQHF. Here the CDR3 DNA reads TGCGCCAGCAGCTTGGGGCCGCCCCAGCCCCAGCATTTT. The full variable domain, in which reference TRBV5-1 and TRBJ1-5 provide the parts outside the CDR3, is KAGVTQTPRYLIKTRGQQVTLSCSPISGHRSVSWYQQTPGQGLQFLFEYFSETQRNKGNFPGRFSGRQFSNSRSEMNVSTLELGDSALYLCASSLGPPQPQHFGDGTRLSIL.

The chain uses TRBV7-2 and TRBJ2-2; TRBD2 is a possible D gene (6 bases). Trimming stripped 3 bases from V and 4 bases from J, with 9 bases between. This CDR3 is 14 amino acids long. Germline values: CDR1 SGHTA, CDR2 FQGNSA. The chain's CDR3 is CASSLGLLTGELFF. As DNA, the CDR3 is TGTGCCAGCAGCTTGGGACTCCTCACCGGGGAGCTGTTTTTT.